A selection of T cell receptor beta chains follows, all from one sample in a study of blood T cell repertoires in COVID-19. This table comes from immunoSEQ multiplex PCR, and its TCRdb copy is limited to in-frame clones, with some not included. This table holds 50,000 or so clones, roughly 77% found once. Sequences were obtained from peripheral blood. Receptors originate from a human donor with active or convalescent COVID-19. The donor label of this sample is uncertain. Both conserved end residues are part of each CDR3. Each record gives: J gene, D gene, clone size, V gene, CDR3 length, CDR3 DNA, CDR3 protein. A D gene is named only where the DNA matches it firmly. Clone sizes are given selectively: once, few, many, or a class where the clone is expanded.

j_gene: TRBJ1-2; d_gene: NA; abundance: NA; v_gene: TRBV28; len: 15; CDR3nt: TGTGCCAGCAGTTTCAGGGCCGACAGTGGTTATGGCTACACCTTC; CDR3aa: CASSFRADSGYGYTF
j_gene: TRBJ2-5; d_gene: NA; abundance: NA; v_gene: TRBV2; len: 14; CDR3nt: TGTGCCAGCAGGGCGGGATTCGGTGAAGAGACCCAGTACTTC; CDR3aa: CASRAGFGEETQYF
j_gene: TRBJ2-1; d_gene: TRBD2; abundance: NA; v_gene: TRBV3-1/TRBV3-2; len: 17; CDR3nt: TGTGCCAGCAGCCATGCTAGACTAGCGGGAGTCTACAATGAGCAGTTCTTC; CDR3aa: CASSHARLAGVYNEQFF
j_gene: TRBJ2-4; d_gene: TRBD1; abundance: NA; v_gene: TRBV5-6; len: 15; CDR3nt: TGTGCCAGCAGCCCGGGGACAGCAAACGAAAACATTCAGTACTTC; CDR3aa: CASSPGTANENIQYF
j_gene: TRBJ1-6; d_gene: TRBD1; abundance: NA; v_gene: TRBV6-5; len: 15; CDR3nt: TGTGCCAGCAGTCTAAATACAGGGGTTTGGTCACCCCTCCACTTT; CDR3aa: CASSLNTGVWSPLHF
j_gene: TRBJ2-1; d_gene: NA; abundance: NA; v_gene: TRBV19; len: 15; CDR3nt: TGTGCCAGTATCCCCCCAGGTTGGCAGGGCAATGAGCAGTTCTTC; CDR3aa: CASIPPGWQGNEQFF
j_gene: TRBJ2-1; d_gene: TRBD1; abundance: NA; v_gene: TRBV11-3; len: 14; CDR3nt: TGTGCCAGCAGCTTCACAGGGGTATACAATGAGCAGTTCTTC; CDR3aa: CASSFTGVYNEQFF
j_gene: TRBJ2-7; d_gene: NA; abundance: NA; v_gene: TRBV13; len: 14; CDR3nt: TGTGCCAGCAGCCACAGCGGAGAGTACTACGAGCAGTACTTC; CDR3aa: CASSHSGEYYEQYF
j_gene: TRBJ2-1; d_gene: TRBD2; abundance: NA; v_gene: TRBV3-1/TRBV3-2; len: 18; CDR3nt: TGTGCCAGCAGCCACCCCCCGACTAGCGGGAGGAATTACAATGAGCAGTTCTTC; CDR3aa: CASSHPPTSGRNYNEQFF
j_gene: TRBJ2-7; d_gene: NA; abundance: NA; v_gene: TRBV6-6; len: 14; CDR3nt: TGTGCCAGCAGTTCTTTGCAGGCCGCCTACGAGCAGTACTTC; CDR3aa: CASSSLQAAYEQYF
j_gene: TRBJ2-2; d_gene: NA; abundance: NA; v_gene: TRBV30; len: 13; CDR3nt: TGTGCCTGGTTGAAGGGAGGAGGCAGGGAGCTGTTTTTT; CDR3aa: CAWLKGGGRELFF
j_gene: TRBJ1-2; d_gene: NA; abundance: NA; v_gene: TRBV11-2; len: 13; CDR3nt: TGTGCCAGCAGCTTAGTCAGGGATGCGAGCTACACCTTC; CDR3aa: CASSLVRDASYTF
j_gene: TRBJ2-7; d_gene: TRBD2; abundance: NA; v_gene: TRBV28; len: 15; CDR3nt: TGTGCCAGCAGTTTAGAGGCGGGAGCATGGTACGAGCAGTACTTC; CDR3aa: CASSLEAGAWYEQYF
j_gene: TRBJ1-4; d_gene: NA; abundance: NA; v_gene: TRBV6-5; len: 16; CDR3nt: TGTGCCAGCAGTTACTCGAGTGGGGGGGCAGGGGAAAAACTGTTTTTT; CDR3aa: CASSYSSGGAGEKLFF
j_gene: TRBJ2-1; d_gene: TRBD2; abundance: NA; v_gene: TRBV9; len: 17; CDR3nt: TGTGCCAGCAGCGTAGGTACGGGAGGGGTCATAGGAAATGAGCAGTTCTTC; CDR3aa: CASSVGTGGVIGNEQFF
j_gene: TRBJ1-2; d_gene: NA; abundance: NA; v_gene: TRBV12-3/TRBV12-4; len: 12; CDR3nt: TGTGCCAGCAGTCCAGGGAACTATGGCTACACCTTC; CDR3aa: CASSPGNYGYTF
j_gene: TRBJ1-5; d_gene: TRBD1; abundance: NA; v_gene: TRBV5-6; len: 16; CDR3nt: TGTGCCAGCAGCTTACATGTCAGGGGGCTAGATCAGCCCCAGCATTTT; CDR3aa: CASSLHVRGLDQPQHF
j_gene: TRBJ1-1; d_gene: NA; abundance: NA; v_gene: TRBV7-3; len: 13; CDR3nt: TGTGCCAGCAGCAGCAAGGGAGCCACTGAAGCTTTCTTT; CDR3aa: CASSSKGATEAFF
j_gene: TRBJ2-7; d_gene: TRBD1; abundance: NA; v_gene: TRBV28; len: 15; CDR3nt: TGTGCCAGCAGAGCCGGGACAGACTATTCCTACGAGCAGTACTTC; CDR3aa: CASRAGTDYSYEQYF
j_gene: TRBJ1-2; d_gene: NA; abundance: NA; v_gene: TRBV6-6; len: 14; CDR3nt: TGTGCCAGCAGTTACTCGAGGGAAACCTATGGCTACACCTTC; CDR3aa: CASSYSRETYGYTF
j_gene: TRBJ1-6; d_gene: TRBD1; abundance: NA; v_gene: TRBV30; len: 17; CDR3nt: TGTGCCTGGAGGACCGGGACAGGGGGCGGACTAAATTCACCCCTCCACTTT; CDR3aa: CAWRTGTGGGLNSPLHF
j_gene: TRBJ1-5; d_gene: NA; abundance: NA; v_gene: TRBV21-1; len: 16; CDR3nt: TGTGCCAGCAGCAACCGTACAGGGGACAAAAATCAGCCCCAGCATTTT; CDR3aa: CASSNRTGDKNQPQHF
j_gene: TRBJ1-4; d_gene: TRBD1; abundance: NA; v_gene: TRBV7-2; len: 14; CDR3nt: TGTGCCAGCCGAGCGAGGACAGGGGATGAAAAACTGTTTTTT; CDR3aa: CASRARTGDEKLFF
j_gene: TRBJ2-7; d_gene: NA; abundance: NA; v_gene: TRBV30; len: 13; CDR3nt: TGTGCCTGGAGTCGGGGCGGGAACTACGAGCAGTACTTC; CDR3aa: CAWSRGGNYEQYF
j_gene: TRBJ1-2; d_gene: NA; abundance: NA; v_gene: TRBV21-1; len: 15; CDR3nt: TGTGCCAGCAGCAAAGATTGGGGGCAGGTTGATGGCTACACCTTC; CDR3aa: CASSKDWGQVDGYTF
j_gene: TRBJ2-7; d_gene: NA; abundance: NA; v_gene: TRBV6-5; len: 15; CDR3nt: TGTGCCAGCAGTTACTTCTTCCTTCGGTCCTACGAGCAGTACTTC; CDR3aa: CASSYFFLRSYEQYF
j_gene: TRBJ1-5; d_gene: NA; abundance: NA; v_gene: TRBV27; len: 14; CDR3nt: TGTGCCAGCAAACTCTCAGGGAGGGCCCAGCCCCAGCATTTT; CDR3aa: CASKLSGRAQPQHF
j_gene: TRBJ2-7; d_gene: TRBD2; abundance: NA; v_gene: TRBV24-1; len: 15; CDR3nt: TGTGCCACCAGTGATCCCGGGACTAGTGATTCACTGCAGTACTTC; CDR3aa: CATSDPGTSDSLQYF
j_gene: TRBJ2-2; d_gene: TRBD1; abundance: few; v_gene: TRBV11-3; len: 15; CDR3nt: TGTGCCAGCAGCGTAGCAAGACAGGGAACCGGGGAGCTGTTTTTT; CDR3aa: CASSVARQGTGELFF
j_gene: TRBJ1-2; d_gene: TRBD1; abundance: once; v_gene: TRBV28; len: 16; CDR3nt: TGTGCCAGCAGTTTACTGGGGACAGGGAGGATCAATGGCTACACCTTC; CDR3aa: CASSLLGTGRINGYTF
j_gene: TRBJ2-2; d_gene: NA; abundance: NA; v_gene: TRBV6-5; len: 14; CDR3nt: TGTGCCAGCCCTCCCGAGGGGGTCGCCGGGGAGCTGTTTTTT; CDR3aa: CASPPEGVAGELFF
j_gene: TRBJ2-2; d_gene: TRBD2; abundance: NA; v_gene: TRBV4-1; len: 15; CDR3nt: TGCGCCCGCAGCCGGGCCGGGGGGGGGCCCGGGGAGCTGTTTTTT; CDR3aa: CARSRAGGGPGELFF
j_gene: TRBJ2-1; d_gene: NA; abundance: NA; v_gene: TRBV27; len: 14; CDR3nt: TGTGCCAGCATAGGACAGACGAAATTCAATGAGCAGTTCTTC; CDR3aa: CASIGQTKFNEQFF
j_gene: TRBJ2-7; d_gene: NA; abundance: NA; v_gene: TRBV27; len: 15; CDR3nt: TGTGCCAGCAGTTTAAGGGGCGTGGGGATGTACGAGCAGTACTTC; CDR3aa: CASSLRGVGMYEQYF
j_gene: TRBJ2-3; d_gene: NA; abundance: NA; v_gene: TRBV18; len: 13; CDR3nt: TGTGCCAGCTCAGACAGAACCACAGATACGCAGTATTTT; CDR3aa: CASSDRTTDTQYF
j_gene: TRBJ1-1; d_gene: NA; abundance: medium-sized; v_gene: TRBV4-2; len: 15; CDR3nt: TGTGCCAGCACCCGACCGACAGGCCTGAACACTGAAGCTTTCTTT; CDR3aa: CASTRPTGLNTEAFF
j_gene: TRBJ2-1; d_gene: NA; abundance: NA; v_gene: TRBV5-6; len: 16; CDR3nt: TGTGCCAGCAGCTGGGCTCGGGGAGGTGGGTACAATGAGCAGTTCTTC; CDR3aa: CASSWARGGGYNEQFF
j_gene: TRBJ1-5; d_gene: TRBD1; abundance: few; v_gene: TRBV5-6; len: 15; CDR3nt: TGTGCCAGCAGCTCCGGACAGGGCGGTTTCAAGCCCCAGCATTTT; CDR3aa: CASSSGQGGFKPQHF
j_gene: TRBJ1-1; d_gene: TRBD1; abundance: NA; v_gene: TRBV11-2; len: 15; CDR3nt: TGTGCCAGCAGCTTAGTGGACAGGGGGTTAGAAGGAGCTTTCTTT; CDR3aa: CASSLVDRGLEGAFF
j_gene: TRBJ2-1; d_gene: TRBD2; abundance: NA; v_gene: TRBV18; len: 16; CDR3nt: TGTGCCAGCTCACCGGGACTAGCGGGAGTGCTGGGTGAGCAGTTCTTC; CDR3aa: CASSPGLAGVLGEQFF
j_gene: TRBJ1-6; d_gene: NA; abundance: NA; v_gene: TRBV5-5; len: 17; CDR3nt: TGTGCCAGCAGACTTCCTGAACAGAGCTCCTATAATTCACCCCTCCACTTT; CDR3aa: CASRLPEQSSYNSPLHF
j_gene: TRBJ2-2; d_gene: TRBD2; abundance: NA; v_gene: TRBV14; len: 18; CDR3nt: TGTGCCAGCAGCAAATCAGCGGGAGGGCCGGCGAACACCGGGGAGCTGTTTTTT; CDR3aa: CASSKSAGGPANTGELFF
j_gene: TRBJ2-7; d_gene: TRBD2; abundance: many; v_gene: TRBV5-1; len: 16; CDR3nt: TGCGCCAGCAGCCTTGATGGGACTAGCGGGGACTACGAGCAGTACTTC; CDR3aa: CASSLDGTSGDYEQYF
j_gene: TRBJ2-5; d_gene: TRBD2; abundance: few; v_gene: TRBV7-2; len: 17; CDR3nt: TGTGCCAGCAGCTTAAGTGGTAGCGGGAGGGCCGAAGAGACCCAGTACTTC; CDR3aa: CASSLSGSGRAEETQYF
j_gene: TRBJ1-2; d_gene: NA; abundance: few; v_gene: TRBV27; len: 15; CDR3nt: TGTGCCAGCACCGCGGGGGGGCGCAACCCCGGCGGCTACACCTTC; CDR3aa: CASTAGGRNPGGYTF
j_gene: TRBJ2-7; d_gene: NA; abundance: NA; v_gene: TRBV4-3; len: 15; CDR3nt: TGCGCCAGCAGCCAAGATCGGGACTCCCTCTACGAGCAGTACTTC; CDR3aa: CASSQDRDSLYEQYF
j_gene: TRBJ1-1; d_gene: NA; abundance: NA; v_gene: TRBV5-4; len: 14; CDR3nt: TGTGCCAGCAGCTTGACGGGACGGGGGACTGAAGCTTTCTTT; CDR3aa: CASSLTGRGTEAFF
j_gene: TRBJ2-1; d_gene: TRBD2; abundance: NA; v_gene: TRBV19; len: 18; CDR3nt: TGTGCCAGTAGTATGGGACTAGCGGGAGGTCCCTCCTACAATGAGCAGTTCTTC; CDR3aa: CASSMGLAGGPSYNEQFF
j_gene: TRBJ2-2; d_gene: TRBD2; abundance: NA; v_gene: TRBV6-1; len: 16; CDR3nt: TGTGCCAGCAGTGCCCCCGTAGCGGGAGACGACGGGGAGCTGTTTTTT; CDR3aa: CASSAPVAGDDGELFF
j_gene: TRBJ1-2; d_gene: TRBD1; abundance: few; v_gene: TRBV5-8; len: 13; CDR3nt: TGTGCCAGCAGCTTGGGACAGGGGGGAGGCTACACCTTC; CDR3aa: CASSLGQGGGYTF